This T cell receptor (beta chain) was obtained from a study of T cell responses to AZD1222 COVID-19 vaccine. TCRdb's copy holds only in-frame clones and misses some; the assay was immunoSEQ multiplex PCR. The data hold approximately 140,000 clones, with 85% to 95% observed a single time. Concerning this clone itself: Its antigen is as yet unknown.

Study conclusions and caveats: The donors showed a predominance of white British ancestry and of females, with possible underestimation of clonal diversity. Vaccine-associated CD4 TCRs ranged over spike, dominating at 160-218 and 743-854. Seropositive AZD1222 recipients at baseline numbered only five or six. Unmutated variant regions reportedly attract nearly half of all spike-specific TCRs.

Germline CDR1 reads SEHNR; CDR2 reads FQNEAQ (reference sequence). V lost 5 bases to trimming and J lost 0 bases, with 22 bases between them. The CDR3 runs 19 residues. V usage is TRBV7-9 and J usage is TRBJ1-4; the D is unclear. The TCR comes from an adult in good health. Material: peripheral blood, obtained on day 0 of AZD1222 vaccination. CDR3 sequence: CASSPGVLGRHATNEKLFF. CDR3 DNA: TGTGCCAGCAGCCCCGGCGTCCTGGGCAGACATGCAACTAATGAAAAACTGTTTTTT.